This T cell receptor (beta chain) appears in the sequencing data of a study of blood T cell repertoires in COVID-19. About the research overall: There were acute and convalescent COVID-19 samples, and they came from the United States, Italy and Spain.

The assay was immunoSEQ multiplex PCR, and TCRdb's table has in-frame clones only and misses some. This sample has more than 300,000 clones, with roughly 85% found just once. Cohort placement rested on clinical history that participants reported themselves. Sample: PBMCs or T cells enriched from blood (not recorded which). This receptor was identified in a woman aged 30 to 39 who had recovered from COVID-19.

CDR3 bases: TGTGCCAGCAGCGTAGAGAGGGCAGGTACCCCTTATACGCAGTATTTT. Encoded protein: CASSVERAGTPYTQYF. The genes are TRBV9 and TRBJ2-3; tentatively, D is TRBD2 (5 bases). Trimming took off 0 bases at V and 7 bases at J, with 18 bases between the two ends. CDR1 and CDR2 (germline): SGDLS, YYNGEE. CDR3 size: 16 residues.